The present T cell receptor beta chain was sequenced within a study of blood T cell repertoires in COVID-19 (TCRdb year 2020). Regarding the study in general: Collaborator samples came from the United States, Italy and Spain and covered acute and convalescent phases of COVID-19. The prospective study material was composed of cDNA or gDNA derived from T cells, B-cell-depleted T cells, or PBMCs. The dataset comprised deeply sampled blood TCRbeta repertoires from subjects exposed to, actively infected with, or recovered from COVID-19. The repertoires were released in a freely available public database meant as a resource for research on the immune response to SARS-CoV-2. Samples were obtained from the ongoing ImmuneRACE study (first 160 participants) and from about 1,300 subjects provided by 6 global collaborators. Nearly every sample came with metadata listing a de-identified subject ID, COVID-19 status, age in years and sex. Where available, HLA class I and class II types were obtained from metadata supplied by the sample provider rather than from assay-based typing. Overall study results and their limits: Clinical and demographic metadata were provided uncurated, with the amount varying by source and participant.

Based on the germline V gene, the CDR1 and CDR2 sequences are SGHDN and FVKESK. The germline V end is reduced by 3 bases and the J end by 6 bases; junction bases left unmatched: 12. The CDR3 holds 17 amino acids from the cysteine to the phenylalanine. The only DNA kept is the CDR3, 51 bases in frame from the first base. The immunoSEQ Assay, a bias-controlled multiplex PCR, was used to amplify TCRbeta CDR3 regions from genomic DNA. The original methods were these. The number of nucleated cells in each sample was estimated from the amplification of reference gene primers within the assay. Sequence reads were collapsed and filtered to measure the absolute abundance of every unique TCRbeta CDR3 rearrangement. For each sample, productive Simpson clonality was calculated as the square root of Simpson's diversity index over productive rearrangements. This is the immuneACCESS table as TCRdb keeps it, with only in-frame sequences that have V and J called. A part of the clones is gone; compared with another copy, unresolved V genes explain less than half, and the rest is unexplained. The V and J calls and clone size were taken over from that table, and D and trimming were inferred from the DNA. The sample has 65,000 to 90,000 clones on record, around 83% of them singletons. 5% to 7% of the sample comes from the top ten.

Concerning this clone itself: Its binding antigen is unknown. No base qualities exist here, and no much larger clone lies one base off it.

Collaborating institutions collected whole blood in K2EDTA tubes following their own protocols. Collaborator samples were shipped for TCRbeta analysis as frozen whole blood, isolated PBMCs, or DNA extracted from either sample type. Sample: peripheral blood. The chain links TRBV14 with TRBJ2-2; a stretch of 8 junction bases matches TRBD1. The sequence was collected from a woman aged 55-69 years with acute or convalescent COVID-19. Read as DNA, the sequence is TGTGCCAGCAGCCAGAAACCGGGACAGGTTACGGCCGGGGAGCTGTTTTTT. The encoded protein is CASSQKPGQVTAGELFF.